Following are 13 T cell receptor beta chains from one sample sequenced in a study of TET2 disruption in CD19-targeted CAR T cells. The table came from immunoSEQ multiplex PCR; TCRdb's copy has only in-frame clones and leaves some out. Its table records 2,000 or so clones. These receptors' targets are unknown. Stated treatment: autologous CTL019 cells: CD19 CAR with 4-1BB and CD3 zeta domains. Here the sequenced sample was CD8+ T cells sorted from cultured blood T cells, taken for CD19 CAR T cell therapy. These receptors all come from a man in his sixties or seventies with chronic lymphocytic leukemia.

For this clone: The sequenced fragment ends 3 residues before the CDR3 boundary, so the rest is inferred from the germline J gene. The chain employs TRBV13 and TRBJ1-2; tentatively, D is TRBD1 (5 bases). CDR1 PRHDT and CDR2 FYEKMQ come from the germline V gene (reference sequence). CDR3 length: 16 amino acids. The CDR3 protein is CASSSLVGRDRYDYTF. The DNA read from the CDR3 is TGTGCCAGCAGCTCCCTAGTGGGCAGGGATCGTTACGAC. The variable domain in full, with the rest retrieved from reference TRBV13 and TRBJ1-2, is AAGVIQSPRHLIKEKRETATLKCYPIPRHDTVYWYQQGPGQDPQFLISFYEKMQSDKGSIPDRFSAQQFSDYHSELNMSSLELGDSALYFCASSSLVGRDRYDYTFGSGTRLTVV.

On this clone itself: With the read ending 3 residues before the CDR3 end, the germline J gene is used to fill in that end. The chain couples TRBV29-1 to TRBJ1-2, with 8 bases that match TRBD1. Per the germline V gene, CDR1 is SQVTM and CDR2 is ANQGSEA. The CDR3 consists of 12 residues. CDR3 sequence: CSAPGQVYDYTF. The sequenced CDR3 bases are TGCAGCGCCCCGGGACAGGTCTACGAC.

On this clone itself: Coverage ceases 3 residues before the CDR3 finishes, and the germline J gene fills in the end. The chain links TRBV13 to TRBJ1-1, with 7 bases identical to TRBD1. This CDR3 has 13 residues. With 4 bases clipped from V and 4 bases from J, the junction kept 3 bases outside the gene matches. Germline CDR1 is PRHDT and CDR2 is FYEKMQ (reference sequence). CDR3 sequence: CASSSTGITEAFF. CDR3 DNA (partial): TGTGCCAGCAGCTCGACAGGGATCACTGAA.

Frequency places this clone as medium-sized. The sequence runs out 3 residues before the end of the CDR3; the remainder is reconstructed from the germline J gene. The chain couples TRBV10-2 to TRBJ2-1; 14 bases line up with TRBD2. This CDR3 region has 17 residues. Trimming cost V 7 bases and J 3 bases; bases outside gene matches: 8. CDR1 and CDR2 from the germline V gene are WSHSY and SAAADI. The CDR3 spells CASTQGTSGGFYNEQFF. The sequenced CDR3 bases are TGCGCCAGCACCCAAGGGACTAGCGGGGGTTTCTACAATGAG.

As concerns this clone: One end of the junction fails to match germline, which may point to a read error. The CDR3 end is not reached by the read, which stops 3 residues before it; the germline J gene fills it in. The rearrangement links TRBV27 to TRBJ2-4, with D tentatively TRBD1 (6 bases). Per the germline V gene, CDR1 is MNHEY and CDR2 is SMNVEV (reference sequence). This CDR3 spans 14 amino acids. The CDR3 DNA, read in part, is TGTGCCAGCAGACCACAGGGAGCCAAAACCATT. Translated: CASRPQGAKTI. The full CDR3 is CASRPQGAKTIQYF.

By frequency, this clone registers medium-sized. The read falls 3 residues short of the CDR3 end, and the missing part is taken from the germline J gene. This chain connects TRBV7-6 to TRBJ1-5, with 9 bases fitting TRBD1. Germline CDR1 reads SGHVS; CDR2 reads FNYEAQ. This CDR3 is 14 amino acids long. The trim removed 4 bases at V and 4 bases at J, leaving 2 bases unmatched. The sequenced CDR3 bases are TGTGCCAGCAGCTCAGGACAGGGGAATCAGCCC. Protein: CASSSGQGNQP. The CDR3 reads in full as CASSSGQGNQPQHF. The entire variable domain, with the rest obtained from reference TRBV7-6 and TRBJ1-5, is as follows: GAGVSQSPRYKVTKRGQDVALRCDPISGHVSLYWYRQALGQGPEFLTYFNYEAQQDKSGLPNDRFSAERPEGSISTLTIQRTEQRDSAMYRCASSSGQGNQPQHFGDGTRLSIL.

This clone registers medium-sized by frequency. The sequence runs out 3 residues before the end of the CDR3; the remainder is reconstructed from the germline J gene. The chain has TRBV11-2 and TRBJ1-5, with no clear D. The germline gives CDR1 SGHAT, CDR2 FQNNGV. Deletions cut 0 bases from V and 4 bases from J, with 4 bases between. CDR3 length: 13 residues. The covered CDR3 bases are TGTGCCAGCAGCTTAGATTCAAATCAGCCC. Translation gives CASSLDSNQP. The full CDR3 sequence reads CASSLDSNQPQHF. Full variable domain (rest looked up from reference TRBV11-2 and TRBJ1-5): EAGVAQSPRYKIIEKRQSVAFWCNPISGHATLYWYQQILGQGPKLLIQFQNNGVVDDSQLPKDRFSAERLKGVDSTLKIQPAKLEDSAVYLCASSLDSNQPQHFGDGTRLSIL.

About this clone itself: The sequence runs out 3 residues before the end of the CDR3; the remainder is reconstructed from the germline J gene. The rearrangement uses TRBV9 and TRBJ1-1; 12 positions match TRBD1. This CDR3 region has 15 residues. Germline V gene data show CDR1 as SGDLS and CDR2 as YYNGEE. V shed 3 bases, J shed 5 bases, and the junction held 5 bases outside the gene matches. The sequenced part of the CDR3 DNA is TGTGCCAGCAGCGACCGGGACAGGGGGCGGACTGAA. Residues: CASSDRDRGRTE. The whole CDR3 is CASSDRDRGRTEAFF.

Concerning this clone itself: The observed sequence ends 3 residues before the CDR3 terminus, with the missing tail filled in from the germline J gene. The chain combines TRBV5-1 with TRBJ1-1; 7 bases are shared with TRBD1. The CDR3 is made up of 15 amino acids. The germline V gene has CDR1 SGHRS and CDR2 YFSETQ. V was pared by 0 bases and J by 1 base, with 3 bases of the junction left unmatched. The part of the CDR3 DNA that was read is TGCGCCAGCAGCTTGGTTTCAGGGGGGAACACTGAA. Protein: CASSLVSGGNTE. The entire CDR3 reads CASSLVSGGNTEAFF.

Regarding this clone: The read ends 3 residues shy of where the CDR3 ends; the end is completed using the germline J gene. V is TRBV19 and J is TRBJ1-3; D remains unclear. Trimming shortened V by 6 bases and J by 3 bases, and 12 bases separated the two germline ends. Germline values: CDR1 LNHDA, CDR2 SQIVND (reference sequence). The CDR3 covers 14 residues. The chain's CDR3 is CASSPPQDGNTIYF. The sequenced part of the CDR3 DNA is TGTGCCAGTAGCCCGCCCCAGGATGGAAACACC.

Considering frequency, this clone is medium-sized. The read ends 3 residues shy of where the CDR3 ends; the end is completed using the germline J gene. The V call is TRBV4-2, the J call TRBJ2-2; weak D call: TRBD1 (5 bases). The CDR3 runs to 16 residues. CDR1 and CDR2 from the germline V gene are LGHNA and YNFKEQ. V was pared by 4 bases and J by 1 base, with 13 bases between. The CDR3 region is CASSPYGALNTGELFF. The CDR3 bases that were read are TGTGCCAGCAGCCCTTATGGGGCCCTGAACACCGGGGAG.

Turning to this clone: The read ends 3 residues early relative to the CDR3; the germline J gene fills the gap. V gene TRBV20-1 combines with J gene TRBJ2-7, with 10 bases that match TRBD2. Germline V gene lookup returns CDR1 DFQATT and CDR2 SNEGSKA (reference sequence). This CDR3 contains 14 residues. The V segment lost 6 bases and the J segment 0 bases; nucleotides outside the gene matches: 5. The CDR3 sequence: CSAPGLAVSYEQYF. CDR3 DNA (partial): TGCAGTGCCCCAGGACTAGCGGTCTCCTACGAG.

To note about this clone: The read ends 3 residues early relative to the CDR3; the germline J gene fills the gap. This chain uses TRBV28 with TRBJ1-1, with a weak D call TRBD1 (6 bases). CDR3 length: 14 amino acids. The ends were cut back, 8 bases at V and 3 bases at J, with 16 bases in the middle. Per the germline V gene, CDR1 is MDHEN and CDR2 is SYDVKM. CDR3 region: CASLPTQGDTEAFF. The CDR3 bases that were read are TGTGCCAGCTTACCGACACAGGGTGACACTGAA. Full variable domain (remainder filled in from reference TRBV28 and TRBJ1-1): DVKVTQSSRYLVKRTGEKVFLECVQDMDHENMFWYRQDPGLGLRLIYFSYDVKMKEKGDIPEGYSVSREKKERFSLILESASTNQTSMYLCASLPTQGDTEAFFGQGTRLTVV.